The 10 T cell receptor beta chains below were found in one sample sequenced in a study of graft-versus-host responses after intestinal transplantation. TCRdb's table, derived via immunoSEQ multiplex PCR, lists solely in-frame clones and lacks some. Of 9,500 or so clones detected, about 91% appear once; the ten largest clones hold 3.6%. Sample: PBMCs, taken approximately 42 days after intestinal transplantation. These receptor sequences come from a human patient who received an intestinal transplant, so some T cells may come from the graft donor.

This sequence joins TRBV27 and TRBJ1-1; possibly TRBD1 for D (5 bases). Trimming stripped 7 bases from V and 0 bases from J, with 15 bases between. This CDR3 has 15 residues. The germline gives CDR1 MNHEY, CDR2 SMNVEV (reference sequence). CDR3 coding DNA: TGTGCCAGCACCCTATCGGGGCTAGTGAACACTGAAGCTTTCTTT. It is translated as CASTLSGLVNTEAFF.

The J gene is TRBJ2-2, the V gene TRBV5-4; possible D gene TRBD2, 6 bases. Germline V lookup: CDR1 SGHNT, CDR2 YYREEE (reference sequence). The V end lost 4 bases, the J end lost 4 bases, and 11 bases lay between the germline ends. CDR3 length: 14 amino acids. The CDR3 spells CASSHPGGTGELFF. DNA for the CDR3: TGTGCCAGCAGCCACCCCGGGGGCACCGGGGAGCTGTTTTTT.

The chain joins TRBV4-1 to TRBJ1-6; D remains unclear. V was shortened by 5 bases and J by 9 bases, with 11 bases between the two germline ends. Germline V gene sequence: CDR1 MGHRA, CDR2 YSYEKL. The length of the CDR3 is 13 residues. The CDR3, as DNA: TGCGCCAGCAGCTTCTTCTCGGGTTCACCCCTCCACTTT. This codes for CASSFFSGSPLHF.

The chain couples TRBV5-1 to TRBJ1-2; tentative D call: TRBD1 (6 bases). The CDR3 contains 16 residues. Germline V lookup: CDR1 SGHRS, CDR2 YFSETQ. V was clipped by 1 base and J by 8 bases, with 21 bases between them. The CDR3 sequence is CASSLTGQEGPRGYTF. CDR3 in DNA: TGCGCCAGCAGCTTGACAGGGCAGGAGGGGCCTAGGGGCTACACCTTC.

This sequence joins TRBV6-5 and TRBJ2-7; 7 bases align to TRBD1. CDR3 length equals 16 residues. CDR1 is MNHEY, CDR2 SVGAGI, per germline. Unmatched junction bases numbered 9, after V lost 2 bases and J lost 2 bases. The CDR3 DNA follows: TGTGCCAGCAGTTACCCGCGGTCAGGGGGTCCCTACGAGCAGTACTTC. This sequence encodes CASSYPRSGGPYEQYF.

This chain connects TRBV4-1 to TRBJ1-4; 7 bases fit TRBD1. Trimming removed 4 bases from V and 8 bases from J; junction bases left unmatched: 16. CDR1 is MGHRA, CDR2 YSYEKL, per germline. There are 17 residues in the CDR3. The CDR3, as DNA: TGCGCCAGCAGCCCGCACGACCGACAGGGAGGAAGAGAAAAACTGTTTTTT. Its protein is CASSPHDRQGGREKLFF.

The rearrangement uses TRBV4-1 and TRBJ2-7; TRBD2 matches 8 bases. This CDR3 has 15 amino acids. The germline V gene encodes CDR1 MGHRA and CDR2 YSYEKL. V dropped 4 bases and J dropped 0; count of bases not matched to a gene: 5. The chain's CDR3 is CASSPREGPSYEQYF. For the CDR3, the DNA is TGCGCCAGCAGCCCCCGGGAGGGGCCCTCCTACGAGCAGTACTTC.

The chain combines TRBV15 with TRBJ2-7; 9 bases align to TRBD1. Trimming cost V 3 bases and J 4 bases; bases outside gene matches: 7. The germline gives CDR1 LNHNV, CDR2 YYDKDF (reference sequence). The CDR3 sequence is 15 residues long. The CDR3 DNA sequence: TGTGCCACCAGCAGCGACAGGGGGATAATGTACGAGCAGTACTTC. This encodes CATSSDRGIMYEQYF. Based on the CDR3 plus reference TRBV15 and TRBJ2-7, the full variable domain is DAMVIQNPRYQVTQFGKPVTLSCSQTLNHNVMYWYQQKSSQAPKLLFHYYDKDFNNEADTPDNFQSRRPNTSFCFLDIRSPGLGDTAMYLCATSSDRGIMYEQYFGPGTRLTVT.

In regard to this clone: Germline is not matched at one junction end, which may reflect a read error. The chain links TRBV2 to TRBJ1-2; no definite D call. The CDR3 loop spans 10 amino acids. Germline CDR1 is SNHLY and CDR2 is FYNNEI. CDR3 sequence: CASSESDLCF. DNA for the CDR3: TGTGCCAGCAGTGAAAGTGACCTCTGCTTC.

The chain employs TRBV27 and TRBJ2-5, with 8 bases lining up with TRBD1. The CDR3 spans 15 residues. CDR1 is MNHEY and CDR2 is SMNVEV in the germline V gene (reference sequence). Germline trimming cut 5 bases from V and 5 bases from J; bases unmatched to any gene: 10. The CDR3 is CASSPPGQGRETQYF. The CDR3 DNA reads as TGTGCCAGCAGTCCCCCAGGACAGGGTCGGGAGACCCAGTACTTC.